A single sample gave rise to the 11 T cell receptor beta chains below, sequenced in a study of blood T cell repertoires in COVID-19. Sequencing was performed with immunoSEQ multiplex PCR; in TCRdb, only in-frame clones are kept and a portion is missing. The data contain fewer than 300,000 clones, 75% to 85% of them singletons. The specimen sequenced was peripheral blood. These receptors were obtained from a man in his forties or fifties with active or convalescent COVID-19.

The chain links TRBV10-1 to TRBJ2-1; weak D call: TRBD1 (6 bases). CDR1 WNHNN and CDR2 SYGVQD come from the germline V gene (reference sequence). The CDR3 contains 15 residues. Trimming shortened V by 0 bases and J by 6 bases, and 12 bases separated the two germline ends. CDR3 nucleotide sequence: TGCGCCAGCAGTGAGTCGAAGATAGGGGGCAATGAGCAGTTCTTC. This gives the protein CASSESKIGGNEQFF.

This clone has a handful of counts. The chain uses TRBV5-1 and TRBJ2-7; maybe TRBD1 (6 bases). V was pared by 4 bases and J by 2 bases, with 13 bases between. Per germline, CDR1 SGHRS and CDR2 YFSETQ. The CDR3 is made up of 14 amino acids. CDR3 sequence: CASSPPGQTYEQYF. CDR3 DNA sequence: TGCGCCAGCAGCCCGCCAGGACAGACCTACGAGCAGTACTTC.

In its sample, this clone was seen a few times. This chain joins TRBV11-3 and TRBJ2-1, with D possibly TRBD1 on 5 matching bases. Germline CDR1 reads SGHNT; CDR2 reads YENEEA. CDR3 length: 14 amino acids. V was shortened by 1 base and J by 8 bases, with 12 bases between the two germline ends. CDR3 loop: CASSLGGRTDEQFF. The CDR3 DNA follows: TGTGCCAGCAGCTTAGGGGGCCGGACGGATGAGCAGTTCTTC. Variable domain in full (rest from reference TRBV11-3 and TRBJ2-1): EAGVVQSPRYKIIEKKQPVAFWCNPISGHNTLYWYLQNLGQGPELLIRYENEEAVDDSQLPKDRFSAERLKGVDSTLKIQPAELGDSAVYLCASSLGGRTDEQFFGPGTRLTVL.

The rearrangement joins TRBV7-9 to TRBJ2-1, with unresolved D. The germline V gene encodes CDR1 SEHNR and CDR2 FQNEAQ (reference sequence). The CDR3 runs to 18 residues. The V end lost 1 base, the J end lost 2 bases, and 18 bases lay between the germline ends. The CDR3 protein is CASSLGYRRSRAYNEQFF. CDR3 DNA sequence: TGTGCCAGCAGCTTAGGGTATCGGCGGAGCCGGGCCTACAATGAGCAGTTCTTC.

The DNA of the CDR3 is TGCGCCAGCAGCTTGGACAGGGGGCCGGGTGGCTACACCTTC. Protein product: CASSLDRGPGGYTF. The chain uses TRBV5-1 and TRBJ1-2, with 9 positions matching TRBD1. J gave up 7 bases and V 0 bases, and 4 bases lay outside the gene matches. The CDR3 spans 14 residues. Germline CDR1 SGHRS, CDR2 YFSETQ.

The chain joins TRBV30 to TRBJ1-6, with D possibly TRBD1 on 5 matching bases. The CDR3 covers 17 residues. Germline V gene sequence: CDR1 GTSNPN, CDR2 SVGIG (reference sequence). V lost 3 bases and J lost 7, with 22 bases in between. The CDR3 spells CAWRIVWGSGGNSPLHF. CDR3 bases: TGTGCCTGGAGAATTGTTTGGGGGTCGGGGGGAAATTCACCCCTCCACTTT.

The CDR3 sequence is CASRDSGSGYEQYF. In nucleotides, the CDR3 is TGTGCCAGCAGGGATAGCGGGAGTGGATACGAGCAGTACTTC. This chain connects TRBV28 to TRBJ2-7; 9 bases are a match to TRBD2. CDR3 length: 14 amino acids. CDR1 and CDR2 from the germline V gene are MDHEN and SYDVKM. V lost 6 bases, J lost 4 bases, and 7 bases stayed unmatched. Using reference TRBV28 and TRBJ2-7 for the parts outside the CDR3, the full variable domain is DVKVTQSSRYLVKRTGEKVFLECVQDMDHENMFWYRQDPGLGLRLIYFSYDVKMKEKGDIPEGYSVSREKKERFSLILESASTNQTSMYLCASRDSGSGYEQYFGPGTRLTVT.

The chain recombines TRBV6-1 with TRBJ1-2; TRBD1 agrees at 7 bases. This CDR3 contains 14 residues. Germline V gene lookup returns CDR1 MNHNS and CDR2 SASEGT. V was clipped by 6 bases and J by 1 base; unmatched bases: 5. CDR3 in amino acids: CASSPRDSNYGYTF. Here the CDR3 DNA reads TGTGCCAGCAGCCCCCGGGACAGTAACTATGGCTACACCTTC.

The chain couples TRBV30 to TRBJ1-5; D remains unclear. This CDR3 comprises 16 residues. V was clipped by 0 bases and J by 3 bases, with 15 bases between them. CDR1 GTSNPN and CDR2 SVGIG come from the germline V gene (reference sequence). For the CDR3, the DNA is TGTGCCTGGAGTGTACGAGCCCGCCAGGTCAATCAGCCCCAGCATTTT. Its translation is CAWSVRARQVNQPQHF.

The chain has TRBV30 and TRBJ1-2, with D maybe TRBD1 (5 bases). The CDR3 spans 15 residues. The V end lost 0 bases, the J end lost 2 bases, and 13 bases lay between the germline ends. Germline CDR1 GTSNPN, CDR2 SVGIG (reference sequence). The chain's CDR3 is CAWSVDDRGNYGYTF. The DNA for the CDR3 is TGTGCCTGGAGTGTAGATGATAGGGGCAACTATGGCTACACCTTC.

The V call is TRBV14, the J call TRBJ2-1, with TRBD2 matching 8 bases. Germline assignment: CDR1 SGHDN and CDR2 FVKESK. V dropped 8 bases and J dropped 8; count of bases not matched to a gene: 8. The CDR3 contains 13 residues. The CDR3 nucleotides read TGTGCCAGCGCCCCGGGGACTAGGCATGAGCAGTTCTTC. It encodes CASAPGTRHEQFF.